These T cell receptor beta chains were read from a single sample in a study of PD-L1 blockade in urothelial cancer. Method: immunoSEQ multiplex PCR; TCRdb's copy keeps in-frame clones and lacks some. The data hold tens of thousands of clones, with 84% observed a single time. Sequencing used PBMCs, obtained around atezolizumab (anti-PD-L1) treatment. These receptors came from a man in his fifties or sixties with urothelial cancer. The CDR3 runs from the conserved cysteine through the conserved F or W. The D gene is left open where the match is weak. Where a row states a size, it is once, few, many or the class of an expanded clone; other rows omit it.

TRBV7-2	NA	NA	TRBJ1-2	CASSLEQDPANYGYTF	TGTGCCAGCAGCTTAGAACAGGACCCAGCTAACTATGGCTACACCTTC
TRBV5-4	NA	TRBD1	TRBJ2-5	CASSLVGQNQETQYF	TGTGCCAGCAGCTTGGTGGGACAGAACCAAGAGACCCAGTACTTC
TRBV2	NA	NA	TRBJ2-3	CASSESGLRSDTQYF	TGTGCCAGCAGTGAGAGCGGGCTACGATCAGATACGCAGTATTTT
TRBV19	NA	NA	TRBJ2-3	CASSLSSTTQYF	TGTGCCAGTAGTCTTTCTAGTACGACGCAGTATTTT
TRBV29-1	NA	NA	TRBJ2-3	CSVVTGGGTDTQYF	TGCAGCGTTGTGACCGGAGGGGGCACAGATACGCAGTATTTT
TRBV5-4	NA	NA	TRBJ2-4	CASSSDRRGVAKNIQYF	TGTGCCAGCAGCTCAGACAGGCGAGGAGTAGCCAAAAACATTCAGTACTTC
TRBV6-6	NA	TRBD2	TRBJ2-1	CASIIAGGGEQFF	TGTGCCAGCATCATAGCGGGAGGGGGTGAGCAGTTCTTC
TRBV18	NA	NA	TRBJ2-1	CASSPSNEQFF	TGTGCCAGCTCACCCTCCAATGAGCAGTTCTTC
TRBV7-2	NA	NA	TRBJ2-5	CASSLGAGAQETQYF	TGTGCCAGCAGCTTGGGGGCGGGAGCCCAAGAGACCCAGTACTTC
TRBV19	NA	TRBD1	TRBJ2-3	CASSRSWTGGVTDTQYF	TGTGCCAGTAGTCGTAGCTGGACAGGGGGTGTCACAGATACGCAGTATTTT
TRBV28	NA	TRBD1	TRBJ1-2	CASSLPRTGSYGYTF	TGTGCCAGCAGTTTGCCTCGGACAGGATCATATGGCTACACCTTC
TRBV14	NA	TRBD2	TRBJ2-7	CASNKRGVGEQYF	TGTGCCAGCAACAAGCGGGGTGTAGGAGAGCAGTACTTC
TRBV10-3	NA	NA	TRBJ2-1	CATLPGTPYNEQFF	TGTGCCACCCTCCCCGGGACACCCTACAATGAGCAGTTCTTC
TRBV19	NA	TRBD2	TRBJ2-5	CASSTGRGGETQYF	TGTGCCAGTAGTACTGGGAGGGGAGGAGAGACCCAGTACTTC
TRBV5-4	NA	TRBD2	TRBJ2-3	CASSLTSGRRTDTQYF	TGTGCCAGCAGCCTGACTAGCGGGAGACGCACAGATACGCAGTATTTT
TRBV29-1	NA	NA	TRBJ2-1	CSVQSSGTSPFF	TGCAGCGTTCAATCGAGCGGTACCTCTCCGTTCTTC
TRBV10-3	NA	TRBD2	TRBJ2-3	CAGGGRDTDTQYF	TGTGCCGGGGGCGGGAGGGACACAGATACGCAGTATTTT
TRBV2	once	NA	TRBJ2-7	CASSEEGGLEQYF	TGTGCCAGCAGTGAAGAAGGAGGGCTCGAGCAGTACTTC
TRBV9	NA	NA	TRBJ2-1	CASSVEGTGWGQFF	TGTGCCAGCAGCGTAGAAGGAACAGGGTGGGGGCAGTTCTTC
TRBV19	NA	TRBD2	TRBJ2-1	CASSKGLAQYNEQFF	TGTGCCAGTAGTAAGGGACTAGCGCAATACAATGAGCAGTTCTTC
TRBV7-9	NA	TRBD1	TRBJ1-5	CASSPDRGRSNQPQHF	TGTGCCAGCAGCCCCGACAGGGGACGGAGCAATCAGCCCCAGCATTTT
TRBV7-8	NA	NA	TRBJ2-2	CASPFGGPNTGELFF	TGTGCCAGCCCGTTCGGCGGGCCGAACACCGGGGAGCTGTTTTTT
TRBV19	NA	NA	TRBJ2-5	CASRNKQETQYF	TGTGCCAGTAGAAACAAACAAGAGACCCAGTACTTC
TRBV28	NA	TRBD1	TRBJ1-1	CASSVGQGARTEAFF	TGTGCCAGCAGCGTGGGACAGGGGGCGCGAACTGAAGCTTTCTTT
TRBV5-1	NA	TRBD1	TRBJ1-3	CASSLYAGGSGNTIYF	TGCGCCAGCAGCTTGTACGCAGGGGGCTCTGGAAACACCATATATTTT
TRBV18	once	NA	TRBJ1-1	CASSPFSTGNTEAFF	TGTGCCAGCTCACCTTTCTCGACAGGAAACACTGAAGCTTTCTTT
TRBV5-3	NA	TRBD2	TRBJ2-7	CARSKPGLAGTGSYEQYF	TGTGCCAGAAGCAAACCCGGACTAGCGGGAACCGGCTCCTACGAGCAGTACTTC
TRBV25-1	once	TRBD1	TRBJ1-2	CASSPPLGQENYGYTF	TGTGCCAGCAGCCCCCCGTTGGGACAGGAGAACTATGGCTACACCTTC
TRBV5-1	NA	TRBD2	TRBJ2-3	CASSPGGDTQYF	TGCGCCAGCAGCCCGGGGGGAGATACGCAGTATTTT
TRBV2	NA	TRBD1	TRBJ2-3	CASSEARGRVDTQYF	TGTGCCAGCAGTGAAGCCAGGGGGCGTGTTGATACGCAGTATTTT
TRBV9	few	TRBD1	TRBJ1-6	CASSPRSRGDDNSPLHF	TGTGCCAGCAGCCCCAGAAGCAGGGGGGACGATAATTCACCCCTCCACTTT
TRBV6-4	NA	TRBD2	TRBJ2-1	CAAPCAGGCSNEQFF	TGTGCCGCACCCTGTGCGGGAGGCTGTTCGAATGAGCAGTTCTTC
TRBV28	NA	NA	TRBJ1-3	CASSEQGFSGNTIYF	TGTGCCAGCAGTGAGCAGGGGTTCTCTGGAAACACCATATATTTT
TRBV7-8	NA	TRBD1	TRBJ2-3	CASSLRQGDTQYF	TGTGCCAGCAGCTTAAGACAGGGAGATACGCAGTATTTT
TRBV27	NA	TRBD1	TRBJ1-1	CASRQTGGTEAFF	TGTGCCAGCAGACAGACAGGGGGCACTGAAGCTTTCTTT
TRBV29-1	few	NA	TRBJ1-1	CSTMGTEAFF	TGCAGCACCATGGGGACAGAAGCTTTCTTT
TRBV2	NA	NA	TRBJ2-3	CASTPSEDTDTQYF	TGTGCCAGCACGCCTAGCGAGGACACAGATACGCAGTATTTT
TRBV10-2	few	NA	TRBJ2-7	CASSEGSIEQYF	TGCGCCAGCAGTGAGGGTAGCATCGAGCAGTACTTC
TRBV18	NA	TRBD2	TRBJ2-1	CASSPSGRDANEQFF	TGTGCCAGCTCACCTTCCGGGAGGGATGCCAATGAGCAGTTCTTC
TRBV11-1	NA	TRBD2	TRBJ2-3	CASRVAGDTDTQYF	TGTGCCAGCAGAGTAGCGGGAGATACAGATACGCAGTATTTT
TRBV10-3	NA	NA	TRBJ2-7	CAISGSSGVYEQYF	TGTGCCATCAGTGGTAGTAGCGGTGTCTACGAGCAGTACTTC
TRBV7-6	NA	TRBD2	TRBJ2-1	CASSRREGLEQFF	TGTGCCAGCAGCCGCCGGGAGGGCCTTGAGCAGTTCTTC
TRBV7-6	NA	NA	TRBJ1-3	CASSSQASGNTIYF	TGTGCCAGCAGCTCACAGGCCTCTGGAAACACCATATATTTT
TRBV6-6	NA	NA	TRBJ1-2	CASRDIAFEGYGYTF	TGTGCCAGCAGGGATATAGCCTTCGAGGGCTATGGCTACACCTTC
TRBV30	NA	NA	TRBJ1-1	CAWKGDRRNTEAFF	TGTGCCTGGAAGGGTGACAGGAGGAACACTGAAGCTTTCTTT
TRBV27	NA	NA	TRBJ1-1	CASSLSLTLATEAFF	TGTGCCAGCAGTTTATCCCTGACACTGGCCACTGAAGCTTTCTTT
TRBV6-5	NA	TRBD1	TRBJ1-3	CASSYRRTGLGNTIYF	TGTGCCAGCAGTTATAGGAGGACAGGGCTCGGAAACACCATATATTTT
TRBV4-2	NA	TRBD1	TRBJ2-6	CASSRGQGDFSGANVLTF	TGTGCCAGCAGCCGAGGACAGGGGGACTTCTCTGGGGCCAACGTCCTGACTTTC